This T cell receptor (beta chain) was recovered during a study of T cell responses to AZD1222 COVID-19 vaccine. Here immunoSEQ multiplex PCR was the method, and the copy in TCRdb shows in-frame clones only, minus some. Of 100,000 or so clones in the sample, more than 85% were seen once. The V gene lost 6 bases and the J gene lost 0 bases, with 8 bases spanning the gap. Germline-derived CDR1 and CDR2 are KGHDR and SFDVKD. This CDR3 contains 14 residues. The sequence was obtained from an adult in good health. The specimen comprised peripheral blood, sampled on day 0 of AZD1222 vaccination. The chain has TRBV24-1 and TRBJ1-5, with D possibly TRBD1 on 5 matching bases. The CDR3 is CATSPGNSNQPQHF. Written as DNA, the CDR3 is TGTGCCACCAGTCCAGGGAATAGCAATCAGCCCCAGCATTTT.